Listed below are T cell receptor beta chains from one sample, sequenced in a study of T cell responses to AZD1222 COVID-19 vaccine. The assay was immunoSEQ multiplex PCR, and TCRdb's table has in-frame clones only and misses some. The sample consists of about 120,000 clones, around 94% of them appearing once. This specimen consisted of peripheral blood, obtained 28 days after the second AZD1222 dose. Receptors originate from an adult who received the AZD1222 COVID-19 vaccine. Both conserved end residues are part of each CDR3. The order of the fields is D gene, clone size, V gene, J gene, CDR3 protein, CDR3 DNA. D genes are given only for firm matches. Size is stated for part of the rows, as once, few or many counts, or as a class when the clone is expanded.

TRBD2,NA,TRBV7-3,TRBJ2-5,CASSLTRESGETQYF,TGTGCCAGCAGCTTAACGCGGGAGTCCGGCGAGACCCAGTACTTC
NA,NA,TRBV6-1,TRBJ2-7,CASSDLGPGPYEQYF,TGTGCCAGCAGTGATTTGGGTCCGGGCCCCTACGAGCAGTACTTC
NA,once,TRBV27,TRBJ1-5,CASSLVFGGRETIGPQHF,TGTGCCAGCAGTTTAGTATTTGGGGGGCGAGAAACGATAGGGCCCCAGCATTTT
TRBD1,NA,TRBV5-1,TRBJ1-5,CASSFTGEFGQPQHF,TGCGCCAGCAGCTTTACAGGGGAGTTTGGTCAGCCCCAGCATTTT
NA,NA,TRBV1,TRBJ2-5,CTSSQGPLFLREIETQYF,TGCACCAGCAGCCAAGGTCCCCTGTTTCTACGGGAGATAGAGACCCAGTACTTC
NA,NA,TRBV6-2/TRBV6-3,TRBJ1-5,CASSPRGNQPQHF,TGTGCCAGCAGCCCCCGGGGAAATCAGCCCCAGCATTTT
TRBD2,NA,TRBV3-1/TRBV3-2,TRBJ2-1,CASSQRLAGGSDEQFF,TGTGCCAGCAGCCAACGGCTAGCGGGAGGGAGCGATGAGCAGTTCTTC
TRBD1,NA,TRBV4-1,TRBJ2-1,CASSQERRDRGTRHEQFF,TGCGCCAGCAGCCAGGAACGTCGGGACAGGGGGACACGTCATGAGCAGTTCTTC
NA,NA,TRBV28,TRBJ2-7,CASSSGGTTYEQYF,TGTGCCAGCAGTTCTGGCGGGACAACCTACGAGCAGTACTTC
NA,NA,TRBV3-1/TRBV3-2,TRBJ2-1,CASSQVAVNEQFF,TGTGCCAGCAGCCAAGTTGCAGTAAATGAGCAGTTCTTC
NA,NA,TRBV27,TRBJ1-5,CASSYRDPVNQPQHF,TGTGCCAGCAGTTACAGGGATCCCGTGAATCAGCCCCAGCATTTT
NA,NA,TRBV27,TRBJ2-7,CASSQWTGHYEQYF,TGTGCCAGCAGCCAATGGACCGGCCACTACGAGCAGTACTTC
NA,NA,TRBV9,TRBJ2-1,CASTSGLEREQFF,TGTGCCTCCACCTCGGGCCTCGAGCGTGAGCAGTTCTTC
NA,NA,TRBV6-6,TRBJ1-2,CASSYQMGNYGYTF,TGTGCCAGCAGTTATCAAATGGGAAACTATGGCTACACCTTC
NA,once,TRBV5-1,TRBJ2-3,CASREGVPTDTQYF,TGCGCCAGCAGAGAAGGGGTCCCCACAGATACGCAGTATTTT
NA,NA,TRBV27,TRBJ1-4,CASSPDRSNEKLFF,TGTGCCAGCAGCCCGGACCGATCTAATGAAAAACTGTTTTTT
NA,NA,TRBV6-4,TRBJ2-2,CASSLSDTGELFF,TGTGCCAGCAGTTTGTCCGACACCGGGGAGCTGTTTTTT
NA,NA,TRBV15,TRBJ2-5,CATSRAPEGGETQYF,TGTGCCACCAGCAGGGCCCCCGAGGGAGGAGAGACCCAGTACTTC
NA,NA,TRBV7-9,TRBJ1-2,CASSLGETYYGYTF,TGTGCCAGCAGCTTAGGGGAGACTTACTATGGCTACACCTTC
TRBD1,NA,TRBV5-4,TRBJ2-7,CASSLQGQYEQYF,TGTGCCAGCAGCTTACAGGGGCAGTACGAGCAGTACTTC
NA,once,TRBV5-1,TRBJ1-6,CASSLATSSYNSPLHF,TGCGCCAGCAGCTTGGCCACGAGCTCCTATAATTCACCCCTCCACTTT
NA,NA,TRBV5-1,TRBJ1-2,CASGRRESSYGYTF,TGCGCCAGCGGCCGCCGGGAATCTAGCTATGGCTACACCTTC
NA,NA,TRBV18,TRBJ2-1,CASSPGQLQFF,TGTGCCAGCTCACCAGGACAGCTGCAGTTCTTC
NA,once,TRBV12-3/TRBV12-4,TRBJ2-1,CASSFDSYNEQFF,TGTGCCAGCAGTTTCGACAGTTACAATGAGCAGTTCTTC
NA,NA,TRBV2,TRBJ2-5,CASSRDTQETQYF,TGTGCCAGCAGCAGGGACACCCAAGAGACCCAGTACTTC
TRBD1,NA,TRBV2,TRBJ1-5,CASSDRTGVTQPQHF,TGTGCCAGCAGTGACAGGACAGGGGTGACTCAGCCCCAGCATTTT
NA,NA,TRBV6-6,TRBJ2-7,CASSYAAGGYEQYF,TGTGCCAGCAGTTACGCGGCAGGGGGGTACGAGCAGTACTTC
NA,NA,TRBV6-4,TRBJ1-5,CASSANRRFSPQHF,TGTGCCAGCAGTGCAAACAGGAGGTTTTCTCCCCAGCATTTT
NA,NA,TRBV12-3/TRBV12-4,TRBJ2-3,CASSSGDTQYF,TGTGCCAGCAGTTCAGGGGATACGCAGTATTTT
NA,NA,TRBV5-3,TRBJ1-5,CARSSLDGSNQPQHF,TGTGCCAGAAGCTCCCTGGACGGTAGCAATCAGCCCCAGCATTTT
NA,NA,TRBV6-6,TRBJ1-5,CASREYQPQHF,TGTGCCAGCCGGGAGTACCAGCCCCAGCATTTT
NA,NA,TRBV7-8,TRBJ2-6,CASSSYRDGANVLTF,TGTGCCAGCAGCTCCTACAGGGATGGGGCCAACGTCCTGACTTTC
NA,NA,TRBV6-5,TRBJ2-7,CASSYRAGYEQYF,TGTGCCAGCAGTTACAGGGCAGGCTACGAGCAGTACTTC
TRBD1,once,TRBV7-9,TRBJ2-2,CASSVTGTGYTGELFF,TGTGCCAGCAGCGTAACCGGGACAGGGTACACCGGGGAGCTGTTTTTT
NA,NA,TRBV2,TRBJ2-5,CASSEAAAIRGWKETQYF,TGTGCCAGCAGTGAAGCGGCGGCCATCCGCGGTTGGAAAGAGACCCAGTACTTC
NA,NA,TRBV7-9,TRBJ1-1,CASSPSGGGDTEAFF,TGTGCCAGCAGCCCCTCGGGCGGTGGGGACACTGAAGCTTTCTTT
NA,NA,TRBV15,TRBJ2-1,CATSRAVNRDGEQFF,TGTGCCACCAGCAGAGCCGTAAACCGGGACGGTGAGCAGTTCTTC
TRBD1,NA,TRBV11-2,TRBJ2-2,CASSLGPGTGTTGELFF,TGTGCCAGCAGCTTAGGGCCCGGGACAGGGACAACCGGGGAGCTGTTTTTT
NA,few,TRBV18,TRBJ2-2,CASSPTPSVDTGELFF,TGTGCCAGCTCACCAACGCCTAGCGTGGACACCGGGGAGCTGTTTTTT
NA,NA,TRBV6-2/TRBV6-3,TRBJ2-7,CASSYTTGGEQYF,TGTGCCAGCAGTTACACCACTGGGGGCGAGCAGTACTTC
TRBD1,NA,TRBV30,TRBJ1-5,CAWDPGTGVQPQHF,TGTGCCTGGGATCCCGGGACAGGGGTACAGCCCCAGCATTTT
NA,NA,TRBV28,TRBJ1-2,CASSLGTLYGYTF,TGTGCCAGCAGTTTGGGGACACTCTATGGCTACACCTTC
TRBD1,NA,TRBV5-8,TRBJ1-1,CASSLRDRGEINTEAFF,TGTGCCAGCAGTTTACGGGACAGGGGGGAGATTAACACTGAAGCTTTCTTT
NA,NA,TRBV6-6,TRBJ1-6,CASVEGRGSDNSPLHF,TGTGCCAGCGTGGAAGGGAGGGGATCAGATAATTCACCCCTCCACTTT
NA,NA,TRBV29-1,TRBJ2-1,CSVDSGQVFYNEQFF,TGCAGCGTTGATTCGGGGCAGGTTTTTTACAATGAGCAGTTCTTC
TRBD2,once,TRBV15,TRBJ2-3,CATGGSGDTQYF,TGTGCCACCGGCGGGAGTGGGGATACGCAGTATTTT
TRBD2,NA,TRBV6-6,TRBJ2-3,CASSRLATGDLNTDTQYF,TGTGCCAGCAGCCGACTAGCGACCGGGGATCTAAACACAGATACGCAGTATTTT
NA,once,TRBV19,TRBJ1-5,CASTRGDQPQHF,TGTGCCAGTACCAGAGGGGATCAGCCCCAGCATTTT